The 4 T cell receptor beta chains presented below share a single source sample, sequenced in a study of control samples from healthy donors and cancer patients (dated by TCRdb to about 2020). The library came from the immunoSEQ multiplex PCR assay. Not all clones reach the TCRdb copy of this immuneACCESS table, which keeps in-frame sequences only. Checked studies attribute under half of the gap to unresolved V genes and leave the rest unexplained. Across this sample there are tens of thousands of clones, with around four fifths seen only once. 15% to 20% of the sample is in the top ten clones. Sequenced material: blood. The receptors were gathered from a man between 25 and 39 years old in good health.

The chain is built from TRBV12-3 or TRBV12-4 and TRBJ1-2; D is unclear. This CDR3 region has 13 residues. The germline V and J ends were trimmed by 6 bases and 3 bases, with 11 bases remaining between them. As DNA, the CDR3 is TGTGCCAGCAGCCCAACAGCCTACTATGGCTACACCTTC. It codes for CASSPTAYYGYTF.

This clone came up once. This chain connects TRBV11-2 to TRBJ1-2; the D gene is possibly TRBD1 (5 bases). This CDR3 comprises 13 residues. Trimming cost V 5 bases and J 6 bases, with 13 bases left between them. Per the germline V gene, CDR1 is SGHAT and CDR2 is FQNNGV. CDR3 DNA: TGTGCCAGCAGCACTCTAGGGGAAGATGGCTACACCTTC. The encoded protein is CASSTLGEDGYTF. Based on the CDR3 plus reference TRBV11-2 and TRBJ1-2, the full variable domain is EAGVAQSPRYKIIEKRQSVAFWCNPISGHATLYWYQQILGQGPKLLIQFQNNGVVDDSQLPKDRFSAERLKGVDSTLKIQPAKLEDSAVYLCASSTLGEDGYTFGSGTRLTVV.

This sequence joins TRBV28 and TRBJ1-5; D gene unclear. The V end was cut by 3 bases, the J end by 2 bases, with 8 bases between. The CDR3 is 14 amino acids. Per the germline V gene, CDR1 is MDHEN and CDR2 is SYDVKM. The CDR3 reads CASSFWEGNQPQHF. CDR3 bases: TGTGCCAGCAGTTTCTGGGAGGGCAATCAGCCCCAGCATTTT.

This clone has a single count. CDR3 sequence (DNA): TGTGCCAGCTCGCAGTTGGGGGGGAACACTGAAGCTTTCTTT. Protein product: CASSQLGGNTEAFF. The rearrangement joins TRBV18 to TRBJ1-1; TRBD1 is a possible D gene (5 bases). V lost 6 bases, J lost 1 base, and 12 bases lay in between. The CDR3 is 14 residues long. The V gene's germline CDR1 is KGHSH and CDR2 LQKENI. The full variable domain, rest sourced from reference TRBV18 and TRBJ1-1, is NAGVMQNPRHLVRRRGQEARLRCSPMKGHSHVYWYRQLPEEGLKFMVYLQKENIIDESGMPKERFSAEFPKEGPSILRIQQVVRGDSAAYFCASSQLGGNTEAFFGQGTRLTVV.